These 31 T cell receptor beta chains were all obtained from the same sample, sequenced in a study of patients and donors after allogeneic stem cell transplantation. TCRdb analysed the RT-PCR reads with MiXCR anew, one entry per CDR3 protein. The table includes roughly 940,000 distinct CDR3 sequences, roughly 18% detected once. The sequenced material came from blood, either unsorted or a sorted T cell fraction (not recorded which). The receptors come from a human donor who was either an allogeneic HSCT recipient or a stem cell or donor lymphocyte infusion donor (not recorded which). It is not recorded whose cells these are; they may come from a transplant donor.

The chain is built from TRBV4-2 and TRBJ1-1, with D uncertain. The CDR3 length is 12 residues. Germline values: CDR1 LGHNA, CDR2 YNFKEQ. V was pared by 3 bases and J by 7 bases, with 9 bases between. The CDR3 DNA reads TGTGCCAGCAGCCATGAAGATGATGAAGCTTTCTTT. This encodes CASSHEDDEAFF.

This clonotype was counted at least ten times. The chain employs TRBV5-1 and TRBJ1-1; D not certain. V gave up 4 bases and J gave up 1 base, with 11 bases separating them. CDR3 size: 14 residues. Germline CDR1 and CDR2: SGHRS and YFSETQ. Here the CDR3 DNA reads TGCGCCAGCAGCATGGACGGACGGAACACTGAAGCTTTCTTT. Translated: CASSMDGRNTEAFF.

V is TRBV20-1 and J is TRBJ1-4, with D perhaps TRBD1 (6 bases). The CDR3 length is 13 residues. The germline V and J ends were trimmed by 7 bases and 6 bases, with 15 bases remaining between them. CDR1 and CDR2 (germline): DFQATT, SNEGSKA (reference sequence). The CDR3 protein is CSVRHRVDEKLFF. In DNA, the CDR3 is TGCAGTGTTCGGCACAGGGTAGATGAAAAACTGTTTTTT.

The chain recombines TRBV7-2 with TRBJ2-7; a weak D match, TRBD1 (6 bases). CDR1 is SGHTA and CDR2 is FQGNSA in the germline V gene. Trimming removed 6 bases from V and 3 bases from J, with 12 bases in between. The CDR3 is 13 residues long. CDR3 amino acids: CASSSGHFYEQYF. CDR3 coding DNA: TGTGCCAGCAGTTCGGGACATTTCTACGAGCAGTACTTC.

V usage is TRBV7-8 and J usage is TRBJ1-3, with D possibly being TRBD1 (6 bases). The CDR3 has 15 amino acids. Trimming removed 5 bases at V and 9 bases at J, with 20 bases between. Germline V gives CDR1 SGHVS, CDR2 FQNEAQ. The CDR3 nucleotides read TGTGCCAGCAGCGAGGCCCCCACAGGGTACGGCACCATATATTTT. As protein: CASSEAPTGYGTIYF.

The chain links TRBV5-1 to TRBJ1-6, with D unclear. The CDR3 spans 15 residues. V was pared by 3 bases and J by 2 bases, with 9 bases between. Germline V gene lookup returns CDR1 SGHRS and CDR2 YFSETQ. The CDR3 loop reads CASSSTQAYNSPLHF. The CDR3 DNA follows: TGCGCCAGCAGCTCGACCCAAGCCTATAATTCACCCCTCCACTTT.

This clonotype was observed a few times. The V call is TRBV5-6, the J call TRBJ2-1; D is unresolved. The CDR3 runs 12 residues. Germline CDR1 and CDR2: SGHDT and YYEEEE. Trimming removed 4 bases from V and 8 bases from J, with 10 bases in between. CDR3 protein: CASSPNSYEQFF. CDR3 bases: TGTGCCAGCAGCCCTAATAGCTATGAGCAGTTCTTC.

This clonotype has a handful of counts. The chain employs TRBV12-3 or TRBV12-4 and TRBJ1-2; 7 bases agree with TRBD1. V was pared by 3 bases and J by 7 bases, with 5 bases of the junction left unmatched. The CDR3 length is 13 residues. CDR3 DNA: TGTGCCAGCAGTTTTGACAGGGCGGGTGGCTACACCTTC. Translating it yields CASSFDRAGGYTF.

This clonotype was counted ten times or more. This chain's CDR3 is CASSRRQGLNQPQHF. CDR3 nucleotide sequence: TGTGCCAGCAGTCGCCGACAGGGCTTGAATCAGCCCCAGCATTTT. The chain carries TRBV12-3 or TRBV12-4 and TRBJ1-5; 7 positions agree with TRBD1. Trimming cost V 5 bases and J 4 bases; bases outside gene matches: 8. CDR3 length: 15 residues.

The J gene is TRBJ2-2, the V gene TRBV10-3; D is uncertain. Germline CDR1 and CDR2: ENHRY and SYGVKD. Between the trimmed V and J ends, which lost 0 bases and 9 bases, there was a span of 8 bases. The CDR3 is made up of 13 amino acids. CDR3 region: CAISESPGRELFF. The DNA for the CDR3 is TGTGCCATCAGTGAGTCGCCCGGGCGGGAGCTGTTTTTT.

The V and J genes are TRBV5-1 and TRBJ1-4; D is uncertain. V shed 0 bases and J shed 2 bases, with 8 bases lying between them. Germline V lookup: CDR1 SGHRS, CDR2 YFSETQ. The CDR3 is 15 residues long. The CDR3 nucleotides read TGCGCCAGCAGCTTGGCCTTCACGACTAATGAAAAACTGTTTTTT. Residues: CASSLAFTTNEKLFF.

In this sample, this clonotype turned up a few times. The genes are TRBV5-6 and TRBJ2-1; D not resolved. The CDR3 consists of 14 residues. The V gene lost 2 bases and the J gene lost 6 bases, with 12 bases spanning the gap. Germline CDR1 and CDR2: SGHDT and YYEEEE. For the CDR3, the DNA is TGTGCCAGCAGCTTATACCCAGGCGGCAATGAGCAGTTCTTC. The encoded protein is CASSLYPGGNEQFF. Combining the CDR3 with reference TRBV5-6 and TRBJ2-1 gives the whole variable domain DAGVTQSPTHLIKTRGQQVTLRCSPKSGHDTVSWYQQALGQGPQFIFQYYEEEERQRGNFPDRFSGHQFPNYSSELNVNALLLGDSALYLCASSLYPGGNEQFFGPGTRLTVL.

This clonotype has more than one count but fewer than ten. The rearrangement joins TRBV3-1 to TRBJ2-5, with 8 bases matching TRBD2. Germline trimming cut 6 bases from V and 2 bases from J; bases unmatched to any gene: 2. This CDR3 spans 13 amino acids. In germline, CDR1 is LGHDT, CDR2 YNNKEL (reference sequence). In DNA form, the CDR3 reads TGTGCCAGCAGAATAGCGGGGCAAGAGACCCAGTACTTC. It is translated as CASRIAGQETQYF.

This chain uses TRBV4-3 with TRBJ2-2; D ambiguous. The CDR3 contains 18 residues. Trimming removed 0 bases from V and 0 bases from J, with 14 bases in between. Per the germline V gene, CDR1 is LGHNA and CDR2 is YSLEER. CDR3 protein: CASSQDGPEYANTGELFF. In DNA form, the CDR3 reads TGCGCCAGCAGCCAAGATGGTCCGGAGTACGCGAACACCGGGGAGCTGTTTTTT.

This clonotype has a handful of counts. The chain uses TRBV12-3 or TRBV12-4 and TRBJ2-5; D gene unclear. Trimming cost V 8 bases and J 4 bases, with 14 bases left between them. CDR3 size: 13 residues. CDR3 amino acids: CASSPVGRETQYF. CDR3 in DNA: TGTGCCAGCTCACCCGTAGGGCGAGAGACCCAGTACTTC.

This clonotype has only a few counts. The V gene is TRBV7-2, the J gene TRBJ2-7, with a weak D call TRBD1 (6 bases). CDR3 length: 14 amino acids. Looked up from germline, CDR1 is SGHTA and CDR2 is FQGNSA. V was shortened by 5 bases and J by 3 bases, with 14 bases between the two germline ends. CDR3 nucleotides: TGTGCCAGCAGCACCCGGGACACTGACTACGAGCAGTACTTC. Translation gives CASSTRDTDYEQYF.

This clonotype came up a few times. This chain links TRBV7-2 with TRBJ2-1; 8 bases line up with TRBD2. V shed 1 base, J shed 4 bases, and the junction held 3 bases outside the gene matches. CDR1 SGHTA and CDR2 FQGNSA come from the germline V gene. This CDR3 is 15 amino acids long. CDR3 in DNA: TGTGCCAGCAGCTTAGACCGGGGGGGATACAATGAGCAGTTCTTC. Residues: CASSLDRGGYNEQFF.

The V call is TRBV30, the J call TRBJ1-2, with D perhaps matching TRBD1 (5 bases). V was clipped by 3 bases and J by 2 bases, with 16 bases between them. Germline CDR1 GTSNPN, CDR2 SVGIG (reference sequence). This CDR3 is 15 amino acids long. The CDR3 DNA reads as TGTGCCTGGAGGCCAGGGAGGATAGCGAACTATGGCTACACCTTC. Translation gives CAWRPGRIANYGYTF.

The genes are TRBV5-1 and TRBJ2-3, with D possibly being TRBD2 (6 bases). This CDR3 is built from 17 residues. Between the trimmed V and J ends, which lost 4 bases and 0 bases, there was a span of 18 bases. Germline CDR1 reads SGHRS; CDR2 reads YFSETQ. The CDR3, as DNA: TGCGCCAGCAGCCTCCCCGGGGCGACTAGGAGCACAGATACGCAGTATTTT. It translates to CASSLPGATRSTDTQYF.

The J gene is TRBJ2-7, the V gene TRBV14, with unresolved D. V dropped 0 bases and J dropped 9 bases, with 9 bases sitting between them. The CDR3 has 12 amino acids. Germline loops: CDR1 SGHDN, CDR2 FVKESK. Here the CDR3 reads CASSQDLTLQYF. The CDR3 bases are TGTGCCAGCAGCCAAGATCTGACTCTGCAGTACTTC.

This clonotype was detected a few times. The genes are TRBV20-1 and TRBJ2-3, with 7 bases aligning to TRBD1. Germline CDR1 DFQATT, CDR2 SNEGSKA (reference sequence). V shed 2 bases and J 0 bases; nucleotides not matched to a gene: 5. The CDR3 runs 15 residues. CDR3 region: CSARSGTVSTDTQYF. In DNA form, the CDR3 reads TGCAGTGCTAGATCCGGGACAGTAAGCACAGATACGCAGTATTTT.

A few counts support this clonotype. The chain joins TRBV29-1 to TRBJ2-5, with D hard to call. Germline V CDR1 and CDR2: SQVTM, ANQGSEA. The CDR3 sequence is 11 residues long. With 4 bases removed from V and 5 bases from J, the gap between germline ends came to 8 bases. CDR3 loop: CSVAGAETQYF. The DNA for the CDR3 is TGCAGCGTTGCGGGCGCGGAGACCCAGTACTTC.

V usage is TRBV15 and J usage is TRBJ2-5, with TRBD2 identical over 14 bases. Trimming cost V 4 bases and J 5 bases; bases outside gene matches: 6. Germline CDR1 and CDR2: LNHNV and YYDKDF (reference sequence). CDR3 length equals 16 residues. The CDR3 loop reads CATSIGTSGSSETQYF. CDR3 DNA sequence: TGTGCCACCAGCATTGGGACTAGCGGGAGCTCGGAGACCCAGTACTTC.

A few counts support this clonotype. The J gene is TRBJ2-5, the V gene TRBV2, with D perhaps matching TRBD1 (6 bases). The V gene's germline CDR1 is SNHLY and CDR2 FYNNEI. The CDR3 extends over 14 amino acids. V was pared by 6 bases and J by 7 bases, with 18 bases between. CDR3 coding DNA: TGTGCCAGCAGAGGGGGACCAACCCCGGGGACCCAGTACTTC. Its protein is CASRGGPTPGTQYF.

The rearrangement joins TRBV15 to TRBJ2-2; D ambiguous. Per germline, CDR1 LNHNV and CDR2 YYDKDF (reference sequence). The CDR3 loop spans 15 amino acids. The V and J ends lost 0 bases and 2 bases respectively, with 7 bases between them. The CDR3 DNA reads as TGTGCCACCAGCAGAGATAGAAGAAACACCGGGGAGCTGTTTTTT. This codes for CATSRDRRNTGELFF.

The V gene is TRBV14, the J gene TRBJ1-1; D remains unclear. Deletions cut 1 base from V and 2 bases from J, with 11 bases between. The CDR3 length is 15 residues. The germline V gene has CDR1 SGHDN and CDR2 FVKESK. CDR3 loop: CASSQGVSVNTEAFF. The CDR3 DNA reads as TGTGCCAGCAGCCAAGGTGTTTCGGTTAACACTGAAGCTTTCTTT. Supplemented by reference TRBV14 and TRBJ1-1, the full variable domain reads EAGVTQFPSHSVIEKGQTVTLRCDPISGHDNLYWYRRVMGKEIKFLLHFVKESKQDESGMPNNRFLAERTGGTYSTLKVQPAELEDSGVYFCASSQGVSVNTEAFFGQGTRLTVV.

This clonotype occurred a few times. The V gene is TRBV27, the J gene TRBJ2-1; D unclear. CDR3 length: 11 residues. V dropped 6 bases and J dropped 8 bases, with 8 bases sitting between them. Looked up from germline, CDR1 is MNHEY and CDR2 is SMNVEV (reference sequence). Here the CDR3 reads CASSSVDEQFF. CDR3 DNA sequence: TGTGCCAGCAGCAGTGTGGATGAGCAGTTCTTC.

This clonotype was detected many times. The V and J genes are TRBV12-3 or TRBV12-4 and TRBJ2-6; D gene uncertain. The CDR3 length is 13 residues. V dropped 6 bases and J dropped 0 bases, with 3 bases sitting between them. The CDR3 region has the DNA TGTGCCAGCAGGCTCTCTGGGGCCAACGTCCTGACTTTC. It specifies CASRLSGANVLTF.

The chain recombines TRBV4-2 with TRBJ2-7; 11 bases are a match to TRBD2. V shed 0 bases and J 2 bases; nucleotides not matched to a gene: 6. The CDR3 is 17 amino acids. CDR1 is LGHNA, CDR2 YNFKEQ, per germline. In DNA, the CDR3 is TGTGCCAGCAGCCAAGATTCCGGGACTAGCGGCCCCTACGAGCAGTACTTC. Its protein product is CASSQDSGTSGPYEQYF.

This clonotype was seen more than once but under ten times. V gene TRBV30 combines with J gene TRBJ1-5, with D unresolved. The V end lost 3 bases, the J end lost 1 base, and 10 bases lay between the germline ends. Germline V gene data show CDR1 as GTSNPN and CDR2 as SVGIG (reference sequence). This CDR3 contains 14 residues. In nucleotides, the CDR3 is TGTGCCTGGAGCCTCGGGTGGAGCAATCAGCCCCAGCATTTT. Protein: CAWSLGWSNQPQHF.

The table lists this clonotype with a few counts. This CDR3 reads CSARESLGGSLYEQYF. The DNA of the CDR3 is TGCAGTGCTAGAGAGAGCCTCGGGGGGTCTCTCTACGAGCAGTACTTC. The chain combines TRBV20-1 with TRBJ2-7, with 7 bases lining up with TRBD2. The CDR3 runs 16 residues. Unmatched junction bases numbered 11, after V lost 0 bases and J lost 3 bases. Germline V gives CDR1 DFQATT, CDR2 SNEGSKA (reference sequence).